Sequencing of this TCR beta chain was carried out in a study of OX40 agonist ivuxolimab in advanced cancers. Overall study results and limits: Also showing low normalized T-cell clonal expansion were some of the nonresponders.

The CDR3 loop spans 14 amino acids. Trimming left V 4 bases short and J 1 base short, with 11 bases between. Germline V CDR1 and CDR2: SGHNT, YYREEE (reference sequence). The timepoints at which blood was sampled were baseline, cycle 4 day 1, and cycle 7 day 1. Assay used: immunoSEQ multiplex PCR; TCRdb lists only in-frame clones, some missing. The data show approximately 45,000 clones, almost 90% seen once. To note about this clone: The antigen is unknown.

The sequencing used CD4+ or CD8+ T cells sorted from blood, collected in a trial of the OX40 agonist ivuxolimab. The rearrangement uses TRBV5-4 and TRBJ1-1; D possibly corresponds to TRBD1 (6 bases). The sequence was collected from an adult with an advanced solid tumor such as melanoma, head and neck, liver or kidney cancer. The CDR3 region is CASSPMDRNTEAFF. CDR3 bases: TGTGCCAGCAGCCCGATGGACAGGAACACTGAAGCTTTCTTT.